These 26 T cell receptor beta chains came from one sample sequenced in a study of cytomegalovirus exposure and HLA in healthy donors. Here immunoSEQ multiplex PCR was the method, and the copy in TCRdb shows in-frame clones only, minus some. The sample has 130,000 to 150,000 clones; about 91% are singletons. Source material: PBMCs. These receptors originate from a man between 18 and 35 years old in good health and CMV-seropositive.

The gene calls are TRBV7-8 and TRBJ2-7; D may match TRBD1 or TRBD2 (10 bases each). CDR3 length: 17 residues. Germline lookup yields CDR1 SGHVS and CDR2 FQNEAQ. V lost 6 bases and J lost 2, with 23 bases in between. The CDR3 sequence: CASSYDRGLAGAYEQYF. In nucleotides, the CDR3 is TGTGCCAGCAGTTATGACAGGGGGCTAGCGGGGGCCTACGAGCAGTACTTC.

The V and J genes are TRBV4-1 and TRBJ1-1; 9 nucleotides agree with TRBD1. The CDR3 runs 15 residues. Germline V gene data show CDR1 as MGHRA and CDR2 as YSYEKL. V gave up 2 bases and J gave up 7 bases; unmatched junction bases: 8. The CDR3 bases are TGCGCCAGCAGCCAACCGAAGGACAGGGGAAATGAAGCTTTCTTT. Its translation is CASSQPKDRGNEAFF.

This chain connects TRBV5-7 to TRBJ1-5; 9 nucleotides agree with TRBD1. TRBV5-7 is an ORF for which the function is uncertain. J gave up 2 bases and V 2 bases, and 5 bases lay outside the gene matches. This CDR3 comprises 16 residues. CDR3 sequence (DNA): TGTGCCAGCAGCTTAAAGGGACAGGGAGGCAATCAGCCCCAGCATTTT. This translates into CASSLKGQGGNQPQHF.

This chain connects TRBV18 to TRBJ2-2, with TRBD1 as a possible D gene (6 bases). Germline loops: CDR1 KGHSH, CDR2 LQKENI. V was trimmed by 6 bases and J by 3 bases, leaving 14 bases between them. The length of the CDR3 is 15 residues. Here the CDR3 DNA reads TGTGCCAGCTCGCGACGGGACACTTACACCGGGGAGCTGTTTTTT. It yields the protein CASSRRDTYTGELFF.

By frequency in the sample, this clone is medium-sized. This sequence joins TRBV27 and TRBJ1-1; perhaps TRBD1 as D (6 bases). The CDR3 has 14 amino acids. In germline, CDR1 is MNHEY, CDR2 SMNVEV (reference sequence). With 8 bases removed from V and 7 bases from J, the gap between germline ends came to 20 bases. Here the CDR3 DNA reads TGTGCCAGCTCGCCTGCAGGGGCCCCGGTTGAAGCTTTCTTT. This translates into CASSPAGAPVEAFF.

CDR3 loop: CASTRLAAYNEQFF. Written as DNA, the CDR3 is TGTGCCAGCACTCGGCTAGCGGCATACAATGAGCAGTTCTTC. The V and J genes are TRBV27 and TRBJ2-1; TRBD2 matches at 7 bases. The germline V gene has CDR1 MNHEY and CDR2 SMNVEV (reference sequence). Unmatched junction bases numbered 7, after V lost 7 bases and J lost 4 bases. This CDR3 has 14 amino acids.

This rearrangement joins TRBV6-1 to TRBJ1-6; D remains ambiguous. Trimming removed 1 base at V and 7 bases at J, with 11 bases between. The CDR3 is made up of 15 amino acids. CDR1 and CDR2 (germline): MNHNS, SASEGT. The CDR3 DNA is TGTGCCAGCAGTGAAGGTGTACAAACAAATTCACCCCTCCACTTT. Translating it yields CASSEGVQTNSPLHF.

The CDR3: CAWSRGGPGELFF. The CDR3 region has the DNA TGTGCCTGGAGCCGGGGGGGCCCCGGGGAGCTGTTTTTT. V usage is TRBV30 and J usage is TRBJ2-2; 8 bases match TRBD2. Losses at the gene ends were 3 bases for V and 6 bases for J; bases not matched to a gene: 3. The V gene's germline CDR1 is GTSNPN and CDR2 SVGIG (reference sequence). There are 13 residues in the CDR3. Combining the CDR3 with reference TRBV30 and TRBJ2-2 gives the whole variable domain SQTIHQWPATLVQPVGSPLSLECTVEGTSNPNLYWYRQAAGRGLQLLFYSVGIGQISSEVPQNLSASRPQDRQFILSSKKLLLSDSGFYLCAWSRGGPGELFFGEGSRLTVL.

The V gene is TRBV29-1, the J gene TRBJ1-1; no definite D call. CDR3 length: 13 residues. The V gene lost 2 bases and the J gene lost 2 bases, with 9 bases spanning the gap. Germline V gene data show CDR1 as SQVTM and CDR2 as ANQGSEA. The CDR3 nucleotides read TGCAGCGTTGAACGCGATCCTAACACTGAAGCTTTCTTT. It is translated as CSVERDPNTEAFF.

J is TRBJ2-5 and V is TRBV27; D is unresolved. CDR1 is MNHEY and CDR2 is SMNVEV in the germline V gene (reference sequence). V lost 3 bases and J lost 5, with 19 bases in between. This CDR3 is built from 16 residues. Written as DNA, the CDR3 is TGTGCCAGCAGTTTTAGCAGCCTAAACCTCGGGGAGACCCAGTACTTC. It translates to CASSFSSLNLGETQYF.

The rearrangement joins TRBV28 to TRBJ2-7; D perhaps matches TRBD1 (6 bases). The CDR3 totals 16 residues. The V end lost 4 bases, the J end lost 1 base, and 17 bases lay between the germline ends. The V gene's germline CDR1 is MDHEN and CDR2 SYDVKM. The DNA for the CDR3 is TGTGCCAGCAGTTGGAGAAAAGGGGGTTTTTCCTACGAGCAGTACTTC. It is translated as CASSWRKGGFSYEQYF.

This rearrangement joins TRBV7-8 to TRBJ2-3; 7 bases map to TRBD2. Germline CDR1 and CDR2: SGHVS and FQNEAQ. The trim removed 3 bases at V and 1 base at J, leaving 1 base unmatched. This CDR3 has 14 amino acids. CDR3 DNA sequence: TGTGCCAGCAGCTTGAGCGGGGGCACAGATACGCAGTATTTT. Translating it yields CASSLSGGTDTQYF.

The rearrangement uses TRBV28 and TRBJ2-6; D not resolved. Trimming took 7 bases from V and 0 from J, leaving 4 bases between them. The germline CDR1 and CDR2 sequences are MDHEN and SYDVKM. The CDR3 spans 13 residues. In nucleotides, the CDR3 is TGTGCCAGCATTCGCTCTGGGGCCAACGTCCTGACTTTC. Encoded protein: CASIRSGANVLTF.

Concerning this clone itself: This same CDR3 is encoded by further DNA sequences in the sample. The chain employs TRBV5-4 and TRBJ1-2; possible D gene TRBD1, 6 bases. The CDR3 runs to 14 residues. With 4 bases removed from V and 0 bases from J, the gap between germline ends came to 10 bases. Germline-derived CDR1 and CDR2 are SGHNT and YYREEE (reference sequence). The CDR3 region is CASSLQGTNYGYTF. In nucleotides, the CDR3 is TGTGCCAGCAGCCTACAGGGAACTAACTATGGCTACACCTTC.

Remarks on this clone: The same CDR3 is also encoded by other DNA sequences in this sample. The V call is TRBV5-1, the J call TRBJ2-7, with 10 nucleotides matching TRBD2. The CDR3 consists of 15 residues. V lost 0 bases to trimming and J lost 3 bases; unmatched junction nucleotides: 3. CDR1 SGHRS and CDR2 YFSETQ come from the germline V gene. CDR3 coding DNA: TGCGCCAGCAGCTTGGAGGCTAGCGGGAGCTACGAGCAGTACTTC. Amino acid sequence: CASSLEASGSYEQYF.

The CDR3 DNA reads as TGTGCCAGCATTCAGGGGGAGCCCTCGAACACTGAAGCTTTCTTT. It translates to CASIQGEPSNTEAFF. The rearrangement joins TRBV6-6 to TRBJ1-1, with TRBD1 identical over 7 bases. Trimming took 7 bases from V and 1 from J; bases not matched to a gene: 9. CDR3 size: 15 residues. Germline V gives CDR1 MNHNY, CDR2 SVGAGI (reference sequence).

J is TRBJ2-2 and V is TRBV27; TRBD1 matches 7 bases. With 6 bases clipped from V and 4 bases from J, the junction kept 11 bases outside the gene matches. Germline-derived CDR1 and CDR2 are MNHEY and SMNVEV (reference sequence). This CDR3 comprises 16 residues. CDR3 region: CASRPRPGGATGELFF. The DNA for the CDR3 is TGTGCCAGCAGACCACGACCAGGGGGAGCCACCGGGGAGCTGTTTTTT.

The gene calls are TRBV4-1 and TRBJ2-2; D is perhaps TRBD2 (7 bases). This CDR3 spans 16 amino acids. V was clipped by 4 bases and J by 3 bases, with 15 bases between them. Germline assignment: CDR1 MGHRA and CDR2 YSYEKL. CDR3 sequence reads: CASSPPGGQDTGELFF. The CDR3 coding sequence is TGCGCCAGCAGCCCCCCCGGGGGGCAGGACACCGGGGAGCTGTTTTTT.

The V call is TRBV18, the J call TRBJ2-2; 9 bases agree with TRBD1. The CDR3 has 15 residues. Per the germline V gene, CDR1 is KGHSH and CDR2 is LQKENI. V shed 3 bases, J shed 6 bases, and the junction held 5 bases outside the gene matches. The CDR3 region is CASSPRQGEAGELFF. The CDR3 DNA reads TGTGCCAGCTCACCTAGACAGGGGGAAGCCGGGGAGCTGTTTTTT.

This clone is labeled as medium-sized. The CDR3 protein is CASSLWGTSGYEQYF. The CDR3 nucleotides are TGTGCCAGCAGCTTGTGGGGGACTAGCGGCTACGAGCAGTACTTC. The V call is TRBV5-5, the J call TRBJ2-7; 11 bases are shared with TRBD2. The CDR3 extends over 15 amino acids. V lost 1 base and J lost 3; bases outside the gene matches: 3. Germline V lookup: CDR1 SGHKS, CDR2 YYEKEE (reference sequence).

This chain joins TRBV19 and TRBJ1-4, with D perhaps matching TRBD1 (6 bases). Germline CDR1 LNHDA, CDR2 SQIVND (reference sequence). The germline V and J ends were trimmed by 5 bases and 7 bases, with 14 bases remaining between them. The CDR3 has 14 residues. The chain's CDR3 is CASSGYREAEKLFF. In DNA, the CDR3 is TGTGCCAGTAGTGGTTACAGGGAAGCTGAAAAACTGTTTTTT.

The chain couples TRBV5-1 to TRBJ1-3; no reliable D call. The CDR3 sequence is 13 residues long. V gave up 7 bases and J gave up 1 base, with 9 bases separating them. In germline, CDR1 is SGHRS, CDR2 YFSETQ. The CDR3, as DNA: TGCGCCAGCCGGAGTGATTCTGGAAACACCATATATTTT. The encoded protein is CASRSDSGNTIYF.

The chain recombines TRBV5-1 with TRBJ2-7; TRBD2 matches at 11 bases. V lost 5 bases and J lost 2; bases outside the gene matches: 6. The CDR3 is 15 residues long. Germline V lookup: CDR1 SGHRS, CDR2 YFSETQ. The DNA of the CDR3 is TGCGCCAGCAGAGGGGGACTAGCGGTTGCCTACGAGCAGTACTTC. Amino acids: CASRGGLAVAYEQYF. The variable domain in full, completed from reference TRBV5-1 and TRBJ2-7, reads KAGVTQTPRYLIKTRGQQVTLSCSPISGHRSVSWYQQTPGQGLQFLFEYFSETQRNKGNFPGRFSGRQFSNSRSEMNVSTLELGDSALYLCASRGGLAVAYEQYFGPGTRLTVT.

The gene calls are TRBV5-4 and TRBJ2-5, with D possibly being TRBD2 (6 bases). The CDR3 runs to 17 residues. V was trimmed by 4 bases and J by 2 bases, leaving 21 bases between them. CDR1 and CDR2 (germline): SGHNT, YYREEE (reference sequence). CDR3 amino acids: CASSPTGRASAQETQYF. The CDR3 nucleotides read TGTGCCAGCAGCCCGACTGGGCGGGCTAGCGCGCAAGAGACCCAGTACTTC.

The V gene is TRBV2, the J gene TRBJ1-2; D is unresolved. The ends were cut back, 8 bases at V and 2 bases at J, with 15 bases in the middle. Looked up from germline, CDR1 is SNHLY and CDR2 is FYNNEI. This CDR3 has 14 amino acids. DNA for the CDR3: TGTGCCAGCGAATCGGGTGCGATCAACTATGGCTACACCTTC. It translates to CASESGAINYGYTF.

The chain links TRBV5-1 to TRBJ2-1; 7 bases agree with TRBD1. V shed 4 bases, J shed 1 base, and the junction held 5 bases outside the gene matches. The CDR3 extends over 15 amino acids. Germline lookup yields CDR1 SGHRS and CDR2 YFSETQ. The CDR3 nucleotides are TGCGCCAGCAGCCCACCGGGACAGTCCTACAATGAGCAGTTCTTC. It specifies CASSPPGQSYNEQFF.